This TCR beta chain originates from a study of blood T cell repertoires in COVID-19. Only in-frame clones appear in the TCRdb table, and some are missing; sequencing was by immunoSEQ multiplex PCR. The data contain 90,000 to 95,000 clones, more than 75% of them singletons. The CDR3 sequence is 11 residues long. Between the trimmed V and J ends, which lost 4 bases and 2 bases, there was a span of 5 bases. Germline CDR1 DFQATT, CDR2 SNEGSKA (reference sequence). This clone was seen a few times. The receptor was isolated from a woman aged 80 or over with active COVID-19. The source material was peripheral blood. The chain employs TRBV20-1 and TRBJ1-2; D ambiguous. In DNA, the CDR3 is TGCAGTGCTAACAGAAACTATGGCTACACCTTC. Amino acids: CSANRNYGYTF.